The clone carrying this T cell receptor beta chain was seen only once. This CDR3 is 12 amino acids long. CDR1 and CDR2 (germline): MNHNY, SVGAGI (reference sequence). V was cut by 4 bases and J by 5 bases, with 6 bases left in between. These data are taken from a study of CD8 T cells in ankylosing spondylitis. MiXCR, applied by TCRdb to the 5' RACE reads, yields one record per CDR3 protein. This table has some 140,000 distinct CDR3 sequences, 7.3% appearing once. Sequencing input: blood, either unsorted or a sorted T cell fraction (not recorded which). This clonotype was obtained from a female donor with ankylosing spondylitis or in good health (not recorded which). The gene calls are TRBV6-6 and TRBJ1-5; D unclear. CDR3 sequence: CASSSSDQPQHF. Written as DNA, the CDR3 is TGTGCCAGCAGTTCCTCCGATCAGCCCCAGCATTTT.